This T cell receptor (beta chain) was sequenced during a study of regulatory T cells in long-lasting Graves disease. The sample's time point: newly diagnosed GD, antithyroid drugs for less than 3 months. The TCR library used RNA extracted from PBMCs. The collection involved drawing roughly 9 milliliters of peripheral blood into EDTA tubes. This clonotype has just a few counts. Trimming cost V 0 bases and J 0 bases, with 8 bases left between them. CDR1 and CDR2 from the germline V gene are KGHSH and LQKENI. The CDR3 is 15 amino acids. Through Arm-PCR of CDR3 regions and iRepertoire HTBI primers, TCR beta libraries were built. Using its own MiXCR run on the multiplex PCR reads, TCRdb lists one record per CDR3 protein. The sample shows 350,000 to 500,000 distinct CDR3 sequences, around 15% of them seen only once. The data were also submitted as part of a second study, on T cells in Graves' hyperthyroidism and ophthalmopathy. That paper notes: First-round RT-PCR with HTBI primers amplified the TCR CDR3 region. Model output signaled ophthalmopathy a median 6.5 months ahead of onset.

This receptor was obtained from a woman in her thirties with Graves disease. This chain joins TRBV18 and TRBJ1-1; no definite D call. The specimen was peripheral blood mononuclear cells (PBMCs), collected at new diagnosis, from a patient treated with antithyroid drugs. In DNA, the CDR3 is TGTGCCAGCTCACCACCGTTGGGAGTGAACACTGAAGCTTTCTTT. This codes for CASSPPLGVNTEAFF.